This T cell receptor (beta chain) was identified during a study of technical replicates of blood from a handful of donors. Germline V gene lookup returns CDR1 SQVTM and CDR2 ANQGSEA. V was trimmed by 6 bases and J by 2 bases, leaving 10 bases between them. CDR3 length: 12 amino acids. To note about this clone: Other DNA sequences in the sample encode the same CDR3.

Produced via immunoSEQ multiplex PCR; TCRdb's table is partial and in-frame only. Of tens of thousands of clones in the sample, about 94% are singletons; the top ten hold 0.3% to 0.5%. The origin of this receptor is a human donor in good health. The specimen sequenced was T cells isolated from PBMCs. The chain couples TRBV29-1 to TRBJ1-2, with D maybe TRBD1 (6 bases). The CDR3 nucleotides read TGCAGCGTCGAACAGGGAAACTATGGCTACACCTTC. Amino acid sequence: CSVEQGNYGYTF.